These 14 T cell receptor beta chains share one sample of origin, sequenced in a study of identical twins. A single record per CDR3 protein comes from TCRdb applying MiXCR to the 5' RACE reads. The data hold about 340,000 distinct CDR3 sequences, with approximately 8.7% observed a single time. The sample comprised naive T cells sorted from blood. The source is a woman aged 50 to 60 in good health.

This clonotype has only a few counts. The chain employs TRBV7-9 and TRBJ2-1; tentative D call: TRBD2 (7 bases). Per the germline V gene, CDR1 is SEHNR and CDR2 is FQNEAQ (reference sequence). There are 15 residues in the CDR3. Trimming removed 1 base at V and 3 bases at J, with 10 bases between. CDR3 bases: TGTGCCAGCAGCTTAGGAGGGGGGGGCTACAATGAGCAGTTCTTC. It yields the protein CASSLGGGGYNEQFF.

The chain recombines TRBV7-2 with TRBJ2-7, with 8 bases aligning to TRBD2. This CDR3 has 16 amino acids. The germline gives CDR1 SGHTA, CDR2 FQGNSA. Unmatched junction bases numbered 8, after V lost 2 bases and J lost 2 bases. Here the CDR3 DNA reads TGTGCCAGCAGCTTAATCAGCGGGAGCTTCACCTACGAGCAGTACTTC. It yields the protein CASSLISGSFTYEQYF.

V and J are TRBV14 and TRBJ2-2, with D uncertain. Per germline, CDR1 SGHDN and CDR2 FVKESK. CDR3 length equals 13 residues. The V and J ends lost 0 bases and 4 bases respectively, with 3 bases between them. CDR3 protein: CASSQEATGELFF. The CDR3 DNA reads as TGTGCCAGCAGCCAAGAGGCCACCGGGGAGCTGTTTTTT.

The chain has TRBV5-1 and TRBJ2-7; 10 nucleotides line up with TRBD1. Germline V gene sequence: CDR1 SGHRS, CDR2 YFSETQ. V was clipped by 5 bases and J by 6 bases; unmatched bases: 11. The CDR3 has 15 amino acids. As DNA, the CDR3 is TGCGCCAGCAGGCTTGGGACAGGGGACTTCTCCGAGCAGTACTTC. The encoded protein is CASRLGTGDFSEQYF.

This chain links TRBV29-1 with TRBJ2-1; D unresolved. Germline CDR1 SQVTM, CDR2 ANQGSEA. V was shortened by 3 bases and J by 5 bases, with 5 bases between the two germline ends. The CDR3 is 11 residues long. CDR3 in amino acids: CSVEDDNEQFF. CDR3 DNA: TGCAGCGTTGAGGACGACAATGAGCAGTTCTTC.

In this sample, this clonotype turned up many times. This rearrangement joins TRBV6-6 to TRBJ1-5; 10 bases align to TRBD1. CDR3 length: 12 amino acids. The germline gives CDR1 MNHNY, CDR2 SVGAGI (reference sequence). V lost 5 bases to trimming and J lost 11 bases; unmatched junction nucleotides: 3. The CDR3 DNA sequence: TGTGCCAGCAGTGGACAGGGGGTAGCCCAGCATTTT. Its translation: CASSGQGVAQHF.

The V gene is TRBV29-1, the J gene TRBJ2-6; D gene ambiguous. Germline V CDR1 and CDR2: SQVTM, ANQGSEA. V was pared by 7 bases and J by 0 bases, with 19 bases between. The CDR3 length is 17 residues. This CDR3 reads CSAWGRLSLSGANVLTF. CDR3 bases: TGCAGCGCTTGGGGAAGACTGTCACTCTCTGGGGCCAACGTCCTGACTTTC.

This clonotype was detected a few times. The chain carries TRBV10-3 and TRBJ2-5; tentatively, D is TRBD1 (6 bases). The V gene lost 6 bases and the J gene lost 1 base, with 15 bases spanning the gap. Germline CDR1 and CDR2: ENHRY and SYGVKD. CDR3 length: 15 residues. The CDR3 here is CAIRATGTTQETQYF. The CDR3 DNA reads TGTGCCATCAGGGCCACCGGGACAACCCAAGAGACCCAGTACTTC.

This clonotype was counted only a few times. The V gene is TRBV29-1, the J gene TRBJ2-3; D is unclear. Trimming removed 7 bases at V and 0 bases at J, with 14 bases between. From germline, CDR1 is SQVTM and CDR2 ANQGSEA. The CDR3 consists of 14 residues. The CDR3 region is CSGAPLLSTDTQYF. The DNA of the CDR3 is TGCAGCGGGGCTCCCCTCCTTAGCACAGATACGCAGTATTTT.

This clonotype was counted between two and nine times. The chain joins TRBV29-1 to TRBJ2-7; D remains unclear. The CDR3 has 12 residues. Trimming cost V 4 bases and J 6 bases, with 13 bases left between them. CDR1 is SQVTM, CDR2 ANQGSEA, per germline. The CDR3 sequence is CSVGTEPSEQYV. As DNA, the CDR3 is TGCAGCGTTGGGACCGAACCAAGCGAGCAGTACGTC.

This clonotype turned up a few times. The V call is TRBV3-1, the J call TRBJ2-1, with 7 bases lining up with TRBD2. This CDR3 spans 16 amino acids. Germline assignment: CDR1 LGHDT and CDR2 YNNKEL (reference sequence). V was pared by 1 base and J by 5 bases, with 8 bases of the junction left unmatched. This chain's CDR3 is CASSQVGGRGDNEQFF. The CDR3 region has the DNA TGTGCCAGCAGCCAAGTCGGCGGGAGAGGCGACAATGAGCAGTTCTTC.

The chain couples TRBV20-1 to TRBJ1-1, with TRBD1 matching over 7 bases. Germline loops: CDR1 DFQATT, CDR2 SNEGSKA (reference sequence). The J segment lost 0 bases and the V segment lost 1 base, leaving 2 bases of the junction unmatched. CDR3 length: 14 residues. The CDR3 loop is CSARGGQMNTEAFF. The DNA for the CDR3 is TGCAGTGCTAGAGGGGGACAGATGAACACTGAAGCTTTCTTT.

This clonotype was detected only a few times. This sequence joins TRBV11-2 and TRBJ2-5; 7 positions agree with TRBD1. J was trimmed by 2 bases and V by 4 bases; bases with no gene match: 4. CDR3 length: 14 amino acids. Per germline, CDR1 SGHAT and CDR2 FQNNGV. The CDR3 coding sequence is TGTGCCAGCAGCTGGGTGGGACAGCAAGAGACCCAGTACTTC. Amino acid sequence: CASSWVGQQETQYF.

This clonotype occurred many times. The chain recombines TRBV6-5 with TRBJ2-1, with TRBD1 matching over 11 bases. V lost 9 bases and J lost 5; bases outside the gene matches: 9. There are 15 residues in the CDR3. Germline V CDR1 and CDR2: MNHEY, SVGAGI. The CDR3 loop reads CASKTDRGPHNEQFF. CDR3 coding DNA: TGTGCCAGTAAGACGGACAGGGGGCCACACAATGAGCAGTTCTTC.